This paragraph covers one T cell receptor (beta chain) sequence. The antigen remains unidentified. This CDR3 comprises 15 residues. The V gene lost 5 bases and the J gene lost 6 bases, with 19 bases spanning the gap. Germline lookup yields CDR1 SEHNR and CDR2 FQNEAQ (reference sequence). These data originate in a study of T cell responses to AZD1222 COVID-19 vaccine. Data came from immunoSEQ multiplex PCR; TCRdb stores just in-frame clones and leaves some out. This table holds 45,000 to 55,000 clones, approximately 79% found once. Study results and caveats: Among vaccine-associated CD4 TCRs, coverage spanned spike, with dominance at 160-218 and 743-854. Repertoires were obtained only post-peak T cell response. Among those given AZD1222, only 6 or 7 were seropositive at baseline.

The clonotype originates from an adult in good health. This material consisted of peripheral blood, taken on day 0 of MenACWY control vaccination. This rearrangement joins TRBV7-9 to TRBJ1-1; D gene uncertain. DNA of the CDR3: TGTGCCAGCAGCCCCGGCCGGGCCACAGCTCCTGAAGCTTTCTTT. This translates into CASSPGRATAPEAFF. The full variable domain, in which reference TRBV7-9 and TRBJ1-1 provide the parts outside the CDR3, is DTGVSQNPRHKITKRGQNVTFRCDPISEHNRLYWYRQTLGQGPEFLTYFQNEAQLEKSRLLSDRFSAERPKGSFSTLEIQRTEQGDSAMYLCASSPGRATAPEAFFGQGTRLTVV.